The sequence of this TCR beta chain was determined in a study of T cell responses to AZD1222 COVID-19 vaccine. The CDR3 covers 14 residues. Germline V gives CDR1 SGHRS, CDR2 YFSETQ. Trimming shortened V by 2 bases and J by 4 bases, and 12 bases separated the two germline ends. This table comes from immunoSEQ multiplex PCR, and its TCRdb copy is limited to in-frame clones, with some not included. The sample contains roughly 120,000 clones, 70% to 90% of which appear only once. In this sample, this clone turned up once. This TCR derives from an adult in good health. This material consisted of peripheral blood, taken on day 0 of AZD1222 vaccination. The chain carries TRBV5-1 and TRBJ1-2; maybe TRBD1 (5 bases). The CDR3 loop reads CASSFEGSGYGYTF. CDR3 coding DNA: TGCGCCAGCAGCTTCGAGGGGAGCGGCTATGGCTACACCTTC.